This T cell receptor beta chain derives from a study of OX40 agonist ivuxolimab in advanced cancers. V lost 5 bases, J lost 10 bases, and 18 bases lay in between. The germline CDR1 and CDR2 sequences are SGHRS and YFSETQ. This CDR3 spans 14 amino acids. This clone occurred once. Sequencing used immunoSEQ multiplex PCR; TCRdb keeps in-frame clones, though not all of them. The data contain 40,000 to 60,000 clones, 88% of them seen just once; the ten biggest clones take up less than 3.5%. Sequencing was performed on CD4+ or CD8+ T cells sorted from blood, taken in a trial of the OX40 agonist ivuxolimab. The receptor comes from an adult with an advanced solid tumor such as melanoma, head and neck, liver or kidney cancer. The chain joins TRBV5-1 to TRBJ1-4; D perhaps matches TRBD1 (6 bases). The CDR3 spells CASRDYRVPGKLFF. The CDR3 DNA is TGCGCCAGCAGAGATTACAGGGTACCGGGAAAACTGTTTTTT. Variable domain in full (rest from reference TRBV5-1 and TRBJ1-4): KAGVTQTPRYLIKTRGQQVTLSCSPISGHRSVSWYQQTPGQGLQFLFEYFSETQRNKGNFPGRFSGRQFSNSRSEMNVSTLELGDSALYLCASRDYRVPGKLFFGSGTQLSVL.